The clone carrying this T cell receptor beta chain was observed a handful of times. What it binds is not known. The data belong to a study of Ad26.COV2.S vaccination and SARS-CoV-2 variants. General study findings and limits: Overall T cell responses may have been underestimated by the analyses of TCR breadth and depth.

V lost 4 bases to trimming and J lost 0 bases, with 10 bases between them. From germline, CDR1 is MGHRA and CDR2 YSYEKL. This CDR3 has 15 amino acids. The data were produced by immunoSEQ multiplex PCR, yet TCRdb's version contains in-frame clones alone and is incomplete. The sample shows more than 150,000 clones, 70% to 90% of them seen only once. This receptor was identified in a human donor who had recovered from COVID-19. Sequenced material: peripheral blood, taken after recovery from COVID-19. The chain is built from TRBV4-1 and TRBJ2-1; D not certain. The CDR3 DNA is TGCGCCAGCAGCCCGACCGATAGCTCCTACAATGAGCAGTTCTTC. Translating it yields CASSPTDSSYNEQFF.